The present TCR beta chain was sequenced within a study of molecular identifiers for immune sequencing clone quantification. Study outcomes and limitations: Barcodes shared by identical TCR molecules could lead to underestimated sizes of highly expanded clones.

TCRdb re-called the PCR reads with MiXCR, one entry per CDR3 protein. The sample lists approximately 670,000 distinct CDR3 sequences, just under 20% occurring once. The germline V gene has CDR1 SQVTM and CDR2 ANQGSEA. V was pared by 1 base and J by 1 base, with 0 bases of the junction left unmatched. The CDR3 has 14 residues. This clonotype was found many times. Its antigen is as yet unknown. This sequence was found in a human donor in good health. Some libraries in this study had Jurkat cell RNA spiked in. The V gene is TRBV29-1, the J gene TRBJ2-3, with 9 bases lining up with TRBD2. The sample consisted of naive CD8+ T cells from blood, with Jurkat cell RNA spiked in. Stated subset: FACS-sorted CD8+CD4-CCR7+CD45RA+ naive T cells. CDR3 region: CSVEGTSGTDTQYF. The CDR3 nucleotides read TGCAGCGTTGAAGGGACTAGCGGCACAGATACGCAGTATTTT.